One and the same sample provided the 6 T cell receptor beta chains below, sequenced in a study of response to subunit inactivated influenza vaccine. Via MiXCR, TCRdb re-called the RT-PCR reads, giving one row per CDR3 protein. In the table there are about 520,000 distinct CDR3 sequences, 10% to 11% of which are singletons. This sample comprised PBMCs from blood, obtained roughly 47 days after vaccination. The receptors come from a man aged 50-59 years who received an inactivated influenza vaccine.

The rearrangement uses TRBV6-2 or TRBV6-3 and TRBJ1-1; D unclear. Trimming left V 6 bases short and J 1 base short, with 9 bases between. CDR3 size: 13 residues. Germline V gives CDR1 MNHEY, CDR2 SVGEGT. The CDR3 loop reads CASRLGRNTEAFF. DNA for the CDR3: TGTGCCAGCAGACTAGGGAGGAACACTGAAGCTTTCTTT.

The rearrangement joins TRBV6-5 to TRBJ2-5; 9 bases agree with TRBD2. V was pared by 2 bases and J by 5 bases, with 6 bases of the junction left unmatched. Germline assignment: CDR1 MNHEY and CDR2 SVGAGI. This CDR3 is 15 amino acids long. The CDR3 nucleotides are TGTGCCAGCAGTTACGGGGTAGCGGGAGTGGAGACCCAGTACTTC. Translating it yields CASSYGVAGVETQYF.

This clonotype has a handful of counts. The chain combines TRBV9 with TRBJ2-1; tentatively, D is TRBD2 (6 bases). This CDR3 has 14 amino acids. Germline lookup yields CDR1 SGDLS and CDR2 YYNGEE. Trimming left V 2 bases short and J 6 bases short, with 12 bases between. The CDR3 nucleotides are TGTGCCAGCAGCGTTCCGGGAGTAGTCAATGAGCAGTTCTTC. Protein product: CASSVPGVVNEQFF.

The chain employs TRBV20-1 and TRBJ2-5; TRBD1 is a possible D gene (6 bases). V lost 5 bases and J 5 bases, leaving 24 bases between the germline ends. CDR1 is DFQATT and CDR2 is SNEGSKA in the germline V gene (reference sequence). This CDR3 comprises 16 residues. The CDR3, as DNA: TGCAGTGCTCCCGGGCCGCTCAGGGGACCTCGGGAGACCCAGTACTTC. It codes for CSAPGPLRGPRETQYF.

This sequence joins TRBV3-1 and TRBJ2-3, with TRBD1 as a possible D gene (6 bases). V lost 7 bases and J lost 6, with 14 bases in between. The CDR3 runs to 13 residues. The germline CDR1 and CDR2 sequences are LGHDT and YNNKEL (reference sequence). CDR3 nucleotide sequence: TGTGCCAGCACCAAAACAGGGCGGGATACGCAGTATTTT. Protein sequence: CASTKTGRDTQYF.

The rearrangement links TRBV7-2 to TRBJ2-5; TRBD1 matches at 7 bases. V was clipped by 5 bases and J by 6 bases; unmatched bases: 9. The CDR3 runs to 14 residues. The germline V gene encodes CDR1 SGHTA and CDR2 FQGNSA. CDR3 in amino acids: CASSTGQPLQTQYF. DNA for the CDR3: TGTGCCAGCAGCACGGGACAGCCGCTGCAGACCCAGTACTTC.